These 29 T cell receptor beta chains originate from one sample sequenced in a study of T cell responses to AZD1222 COVID-19 vaccine. Data came from immunoSEQ multiplex PCR; TCRdb stores just in-frame clones and leaves some out. Altogether about 130,000 clones are present, approximately 89% being singletons, with the ten largest covering 10%. Specimen: peripheral blood, collected on day 0 of AZD1222 vaccination. The receptor source for this set is an adult in good health.

V gene TRBV5-1 combines with J gene TRBJ2-1; 11 bases match TRBD1. The V gene end was trimmed by 0 bases and the J gene end by 6 bases; junction bases not matched to a gene: 5. Germline CDR1 SGHRS, CDR2 YFSETQ. The CDR3 extends over 16 amino acids. CDR3 in amino acids: CASSLAGTGGGNEQFF. The DNA for the CDR3 is TGCGCCAGCAGCTTGGCGGGGACAGGGGGTGGCAATGAGCAGTTCTTC.

This clone has just one count. The chain recombines TRBV5-1 with TRBJ1-1; TRBD1 matches at 10 bases. This CDR3 has 13 amino acids. CDR1 and CDR2 (germline): SGHRS, YFSETQ. Trimming at V came to 6 bases and at J to 7 bases, leaving 6 bases not matched to a gene. DNA for the CDR3: TGCGCCAGCACGCGGGACAGGGGCCGTGAAGCTTTCTTT. It codes for CASTRDRGREAFF.

V is TRBV10-1 and J is TRBJ1-1, with D possibly matching TRBD1 (6 bases). V shed 0 bases and J shed 8 bases, with 13 bases lying between them. CDR3 size: 14 residues. Germline loops: CDR1 WNHNN, CDR2 SYGVQD (reference sequence). The chain's CDR3 is CASSESSGVKEAFF. The CDR3 DNA sequence: TGCGCCAGCAGTGAGTCATCAGGGGTAAAGGAAGCTTTCTTT.

The rearrangement joins TRBV2 to TRBJ2-7; TRBD1 matches at 8 bases. This CDR3 spans 15 amino acids. In germline, CDR1 is SNHLY, CDR2 FYNNEI. J lost 0 bases, V lost 7 bases, and 8 bases had no gene match. The CDR3 loop reads CASTQDRGVSYEQYF. The CDR3 DNA follows: TGTGCCAGCACCCAAGACAGGGGCGTCTCCTACGAGCAGTACTTC. Full variable domain (missing parts from reference TRBV2 and TRBJ2-7): EPEVTQTPSHQVTQMGQEVILRCVPISNHLYFYWYRQILGQKVEFLVSFYNNEISEKSEIFDDQFSVERPDGSNFTLKIRSTKLEDSAMYFCASTQDRGVSYEQYFGPGTRLTVT.

The CDR3 nucleotides read TGTGCCACCAGTGACCCCGGACCGGGGGGCAATGAGCAGTTCTTC. This encodes CATSDPGPGGNEQFF. The rearrangement links TRBV24-1 to TRBJ2-1; 7 bases line up with TRBD2. The junction had 8 bases not matched to a gene; V was cut back by 4 bases and J by 6 bases. The CDR3 runs to 15 residues. Germline V gene data show CDR1 as KGHDR and CDR2 as SFDVKD.

The V gene is TRBV6-5, the J gene TRBJ1-1; maybe TRBD1 (6 bases). The CDR3 consists of 14 residues. Germline CDR1 is MNHEY and CDR2 is SVGAGI. V dropped 4 bases and J dropped 1 base, with 10 bases sitting between them. This chain's CDR3 is CASSWSGENTEAFF. DNA of the CDR3: TGTGCCAGCAGTTGGTCAGGGGAGAACACTGAAGCTTTCTTT.

The chain joins TRBV27 to TRBJ1-5, with D unclear. Trimming shortened V by 2 bases and J by 1 base, and 3 bases separated the two germline ends. CDR1 is MNHEY, CDR2 SMNVEV, per germline (reference sequence). The CDR3 loop spans 13 amino acids. The CDR3 DNA sequence: TGTGCCAGCAGTTTACGGAGCAATCAGCCCCAGCATTTT. Residues: CASSLRSNQPQHF.

Only a few counts were recorded for this clone. This rearrangement joins TRBV28 to TRBJ2-7; no clear D gene. CDR3 length: 14 residues. Germline loops: CDR1 MDHEN, CDR2 SYDVKM. V lost 7 bases and J 0 bases, leaving 13 bases between the germline ends. DNA of the CDR3: TGTGCCAGCACCCAATCGGGTTTCTCCTACGAGCAGTACTTC. This codes for CASTQSGFSYEQYF.

The rearrangement links TRBV20-1 to TRBJ1-2, with D hard to call. The CDR3 has 11 amino acids. Germline lookup yields CDR1 DFQATT and CDR2 SNEGSKA (reference sequence). V was shortened by 0 bases and J by 8 bases, with 7 bases between the two germline ends. CDR3 sequence (DNA): TGCAGTGCTAGAGATGTAGAAGGCTACACCTTC. This sequence encodes CSARDVEGYTF.

This clone was seen only a few times. V gene TRBV19 combines with J gene TRBJ1-2; 10 positions match TRBD1. Germline trimming cut 7 bases from V and 3 bases from J; bases unmatched to any gene: 8. The V gene's germline CDR1 is LNHDA and CDR2 SQIVND (reference sequence). The CDR3 consists of 15 residues. DNA of the CDR3: TGTGCCAGTACCTCGACAGGGGGCATTGACTATGGCTACACCTTC. Its protein product is CASTSTGGIDYGYTF.

The chain employs TRBV7-3 and TRBJ2-2; tentative D call: TRBD2 (6 bases). V lost 5 bases, J lost 1 base, and 17 bases lay in between. Per the germline V gene, CDR1 is SGHTA and CDR2 is FQGTGA. This CDR3 has 17 amino acids. The CDR3 DNA reads as TGTGCCAGCAGCCCGAAAGGACTACACTTGAACACCGGGGAGCTGTTTTTT. It is translated as CASSPKGLHLNTGELFF.

The rearrangement uses TRBV7-5 and TRBJ2-3; the D call of TRBD2 is as the table states it, not checked on the DNA. TRBV7-5 is annotated as a pseudogene. This CDR3 region has 19 residues. CDR3 region: CARSLWSSGGRDFFDTQYF. The DNA of the CDR3 is TGTGCCAGAAGCTTATGGTCCAGCGGGGGGCGGGATTTTTTTGATACGCAGTATTTT.

The chain recombines TRBV6-5 with TRBJ1-1; no definite D call. Trimming pared 6 bases from V and 3 bases from J, leaving 11 bases between. Germline CDR1 reads MNHEY; CDR2 reads SVGAGI. The CDR3 runs to 13 residues. The CDR3 loop reads CASSLVVYTEAFF. For the CDR3, the DNA is TGTGCCAGCAGCCTCGTGGTGTACACTGAAGCTTTCTTT.

This chain links TRBV2 with TRBJ2-1, with unresolved D. Per the germline V gene, CDR1 is SNHLY and CDR2 is FYNNEI. V shed 3 bases and J shed 7 bases, with 10 bases lying between them. This CDR3 is built from 13 residues. CDR3: CASSDLYVNEQFF. The CDR3 coding sequence is TGTGCCAGCAGTGATTTGTACGTGAATGAGCAGTTCTTC.

The V and J genes are TRBV7-9 and TRBJ1-3, with D perhaps matching TRBD1 (6 bases). The germline V gene encodes CDR1 SEHNR and CDR2 FQNEAQ (reference sequence). The CDR3 sequence is 13 residues long. V lost 10 bases and J lost 8, with 18 bases in between. DNA for the CDR3: TGTGCCAACACGGACAGAGAGAGGGACACCATATATTTT. This gives the protein CANTDRERDTIYF.

The chain is built from TRBV6-6 and TRBJ2-1, with D possibly TRBD2 on 6 matching bases. CDR1 is MNHNY and CDR2 is SVGAGI in the germline V gene (reference sequence). V was pared by 0 bases and J by 9 bases, with 9 bases between. The CDR3 totals 13 residues. CDR3 sequence reads: CASSYSPGGEQFF. The DNA of the CDR3 is TGTGCCAGCAGTTACTCTCCCGGGGGTGAGCAGTTCTTC.

Only a few counts were recorded for this clone. V gene TRBV7-6 combines with J gene TRBJ2-2; D is possibly TRBD1 (6 bases). CDR3 length: 15 residues. Trimming cost V 4 bases and J 8 bases, with 17 bases left between them. Germline CDR1 SGHVS, CDR2 FNYEAQ. CDR3 in amino acids: CASSSWGSQGGELFF. The CDR3 nucleotides read TGTGCCAGCAGCTCCTGGGGTAGCCAGGGGGGGGAGCTGTTTTTT.

CDR3 sequence: CASSRGDRAFSTDTQYF. The CDR3 coding sequence is TGTGCCAGCAGCCGTGGAGACAGGGCCTTTAGCACAGATACGCAGTATTTT. The chain recombines TRBV7-9 with TRBJ2-3; 7 bases are shared with TRBD1. The CDR3 extends over 17 amino acids. Trimming took 5 bases from V and 0 from J; bases not matched to a gene: 11. Germline lookup yields CDR1 SEHNR and CDR2 FQNEAQ (reference sequence). The full variable domain, rest sourced from reference TRBV7-9 and TRBJ2-3, is DTGVSQNPRHKITKRGQNVTFRCDPISEHNRLYWYRQTLGQGPEFLTYFQNEAQLEKSRLLSDRFSAERPKGSFSTLEIQRTEQGDSAMYLCASSRGDRAFSTDTQYFGPGTRLTVL.

J is TRBJ2-7 and V is TRBV21-1. TRBV21-1 has pseudogene status. The CDR3 contains 11 residues. Here the CDR3 DNA reads TGTGCCAGCAGCATCCCCTACGAGCAGTACTTC. It is translated as CASSIPYEQYF.

The CDR3 bases are TGTGCCAGCAGTTACGAAGATAGTGAGCAGTACTTC. It is translated as CASSYEDSEQYF. The chain has TRBV28 and TRBJ2-7; D gene uncertain. The germline V gene has CDR1 MDHEN and CDR2 SYDVKM. CDR3 size: 12 residues. V lost 4 bases and J 7 bases, leaving 11 bases between the germline ends.

V and J are TRBV6-1 and TRBJ2-4; D might be TRBD1 (6 bases). The CDR3 totals 16 residues. V was cut by 4 bases and J by 5 bases, with 18 bases left in between. Germline assignment: CDR1 MNHNS and CDR2 SASEGT. The CDR3 loop is CASSGGPSELQNIQYF. The CDR3, as DNA: TGTGCCAGCAGTGGGGGGCCGAGCGAACTCCAAAACATTCAGTACTTC.

The gene calls are TRBV7-2 and TRBJ1-5; D is possibly TRBD1 (6 bases). V lost 6 bases to trimming and J lost 3 bases, with 18 bases between them. The CDR3 totals 16 residues. Germline V gene lookup returns CDR1 SGHTA and CDR2 FQGNSA. The CDR3 reads CASSPPGQRNNQPQHF. The DNA of the CDR3 is TGTGCCAGCAGTCCTCCTGGACAGCGGAACAATCAGCCCCAGCATTTT.

The chain has TRBV7-2 and TRBJ2-1, with 7 nucleotides matching TRBD2. The CDR3 loop spans 15 amino acids. V lost 6 bases, J lost 1 base, and 6 bases stayed unmatched. Germline CDR1 SGHTA, CDR2 FQGNSA. CDR3 coding DNA: TGTGCCAGCAGGACAGCGGGACGGTCCTACAATGAGCAGTTCTTC. This codes for CASRTAGRSYNEQFF.

V is TRBV6-2 or TRBV6-3 and J is TRBJ2-5, with 7 bases lining up with TRBD2. CDR1 is MNHEY, CDR2 SVGEGT, per germline. With V trimmed by 5 bases and J by 2 bases, 11 bases remained unmatched. There are 16 residues in the CDR3. The CDR3 DNA sequence: TGTGCCAGCAGTCCCCTGGGTGGCGGGGGACAAGAGACCCAGTACTTC. This codes for CASSPLGGGGQETQYF.

This clone was recorded once. The chain joins TRBV7-2 to TRBJ2-1, with D hard to call. The V and J ends lost 6 bases and 12 bases respectively, with 12 bases between them. The CDR3 sequence is 11 residues long. CDR1 SGHTA and CDR2 FQGNSA come from the germline V gene. CDR3 nucleotides: TGTGCCAGCAGTTCCGGGCCAAGGCAGTTCTTC. It translates to CASSSGPRQFF.

This chain links TRBV2 with TRBJ1-1; 11 positions agree with TRBD1. The V and J ends lost 2 bases and 7 bases, in that order; junction bases with no gene match: 15. The germline V gene has CDR1 SNHLY and CDR2 FYNNEI. The CDR3 has 18 residues. The CDR3 nucleotides read TGTGCCAGCAGTGAACCTTCCCGGCCGGACAGGGGGCATAATGAAGCTTTCTTT. Residues: CASSEPSRPDRGHNEAFF.

The rearrangement links TRBV6-5 to TRBJ1-5; D is perhaps TRBD1 (6 bases). Germline V lookup: CDR1 MNHEY, CDR2 SVGAGI. This CDR3 comprises 12 residues. Trimming removed 7 bases from V and 6 bases from J, with 10 bases in between. The CDR3 sequence: CASTSGVQPQHF. Written as DNA, the CDR3 is TGTGCCAGCACCTCAGGGGTTCAGCCCCAGCATTTT.

This clone was detected a few times. The V call is TRBV5-1, the J call TRBJ2-1; 8 bases are shared with TRBD1. The CDR3 consists of 16 residues. The germline gives CDR1 SGHRS, CDR2 YFSETQ. V dropped 4 bases and J dropped 9; count of bases not matched to a gene: 15. The CDR3 protein is CASSPRRDRPRGEQFF. For the CDR3, the DNA is TGCGCCAGCAGCCCCCGGCGGGACAGGCCCCGTGGTGAGCAGTTCTTC.

V and J are TRBV6-4 and TRBJ1-1; 8 bases fit TRBD1. V lost 5 bases and J lost 5; bases outside the gene matches: 4. Germline loops: CDR1 MRHNA, CDR2 SNTAGT. This CDR3 is 13 amino acids long. For the CDR3, the DNA is TGTGCCAGCAGTCAGGACAGGGCGACTGAAGCTTTCTTT. Protein product: CASSQDRATEAFF.